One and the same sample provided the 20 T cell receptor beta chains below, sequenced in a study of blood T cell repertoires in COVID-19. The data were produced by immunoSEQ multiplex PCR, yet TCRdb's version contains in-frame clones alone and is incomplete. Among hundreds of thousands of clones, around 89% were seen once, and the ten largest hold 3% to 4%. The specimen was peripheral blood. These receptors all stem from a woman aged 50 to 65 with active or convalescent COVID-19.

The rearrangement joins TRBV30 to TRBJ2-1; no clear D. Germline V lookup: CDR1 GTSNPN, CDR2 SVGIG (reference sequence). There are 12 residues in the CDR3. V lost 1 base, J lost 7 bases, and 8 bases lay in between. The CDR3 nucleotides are TGTGCCTGGAGTGGCGGTCGGAATGAGCAGTTCTTC. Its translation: CAWSGGRNEQFF. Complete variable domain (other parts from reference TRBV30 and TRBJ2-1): SQTIHQWPATLVQPVGSPLSLECTVEGTSNPNLYWYRQAAGRGLQLLFYSVGIGQISSEVPQNLSASRPQDRQFILSSKKLLLSDSGFYLCAWSGGRNEQFFGPGTRLTVL.

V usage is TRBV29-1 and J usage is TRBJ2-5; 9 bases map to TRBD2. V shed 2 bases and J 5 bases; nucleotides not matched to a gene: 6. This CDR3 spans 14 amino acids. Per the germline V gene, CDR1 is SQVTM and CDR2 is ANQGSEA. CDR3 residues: CSVERAGGFETQYF. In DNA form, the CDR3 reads TGCAGCGTTGAACGAGCGGGAGGATTTGAGACCCAGTACTTC. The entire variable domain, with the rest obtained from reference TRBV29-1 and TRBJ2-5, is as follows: SAVISQKPSRDICQRGTSLTIQCQVDSQVTMMFWYRQQPGQSLTLIATANQGSEATYESGFVIDKFPISRPNLTFSTLTVSNMSPEDSSIYLCSVERAGGFETQYFGPGTRLLVL.

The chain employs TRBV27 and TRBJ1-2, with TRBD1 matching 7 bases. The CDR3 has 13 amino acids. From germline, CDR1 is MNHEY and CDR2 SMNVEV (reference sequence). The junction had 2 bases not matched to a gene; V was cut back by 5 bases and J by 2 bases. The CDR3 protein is CASSRDSNYGYTF. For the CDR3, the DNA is TGTGCCAGCAGTCGGGACAGCAACTATGGCTACACCTTC.

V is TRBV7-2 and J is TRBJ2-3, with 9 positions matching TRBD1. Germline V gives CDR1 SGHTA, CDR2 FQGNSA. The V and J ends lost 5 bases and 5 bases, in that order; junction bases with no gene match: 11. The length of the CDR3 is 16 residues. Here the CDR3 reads CASSRQVGQGRDTQYF. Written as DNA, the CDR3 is TGTGCCAGCAGCCGCCAGGTCGGACAGGGGAGAGATACGCAGTATTTT.

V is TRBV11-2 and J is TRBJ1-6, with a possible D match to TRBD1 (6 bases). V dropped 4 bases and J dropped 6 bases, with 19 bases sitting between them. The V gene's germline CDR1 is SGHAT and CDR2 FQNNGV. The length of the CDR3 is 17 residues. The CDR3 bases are TGTGCCAGCAGCTCCCTTTACAGGGATGAGCGTAATTCACCCCTCCACTTT. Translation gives CASSSLYRDERNSPLHF.

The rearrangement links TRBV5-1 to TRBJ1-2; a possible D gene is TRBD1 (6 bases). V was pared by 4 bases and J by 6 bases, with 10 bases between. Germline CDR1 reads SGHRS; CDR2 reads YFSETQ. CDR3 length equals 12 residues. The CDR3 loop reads CASSNTGNGYTF. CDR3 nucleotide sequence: TGCGCCAGCAGCAACACAGGGAATGGCTACACCTTC.

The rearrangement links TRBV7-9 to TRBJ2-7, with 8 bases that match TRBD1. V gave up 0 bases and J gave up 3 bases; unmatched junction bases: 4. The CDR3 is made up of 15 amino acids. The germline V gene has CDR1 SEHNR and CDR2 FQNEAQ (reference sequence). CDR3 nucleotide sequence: TGTGCCAGCAGCTTAGCTTTAGGGACAGGCTACGAGCAGTACTTC. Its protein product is CASSLALGTGYEQYF.

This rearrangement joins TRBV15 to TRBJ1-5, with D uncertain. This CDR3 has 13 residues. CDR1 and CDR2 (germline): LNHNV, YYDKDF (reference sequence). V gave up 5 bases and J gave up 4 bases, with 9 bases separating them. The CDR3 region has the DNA TGTGCCACCAGCTCCACAGAAAATCAGCCCCAGCATTTT. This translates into CATSSTENQPQHF.

CDR3 residues: CASSPPGTGELFF. Written as DNA, the CDR3 is TGTGCCAGCTCACCACCCGGCACCGGGGAGCTGTTTTTT. The chain uses TRBV18 and TRBJ2-2; no clear D. The CDR3 is 13 amino acids. V was cut by 0 bases and J by 4 bases, with 3 bases left in between. CDR1 is KGHSH and CDR2 is LQKENI in the germline V gene.

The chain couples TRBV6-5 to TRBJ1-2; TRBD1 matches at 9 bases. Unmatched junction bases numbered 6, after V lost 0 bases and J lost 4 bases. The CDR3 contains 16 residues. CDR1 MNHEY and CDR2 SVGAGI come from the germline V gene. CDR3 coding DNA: TGTGCCAGCAGTTACTCGGAACAGGGGGCAGCCTATGGCTACACCTTC. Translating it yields CASSYSEQGAAYGYTF.

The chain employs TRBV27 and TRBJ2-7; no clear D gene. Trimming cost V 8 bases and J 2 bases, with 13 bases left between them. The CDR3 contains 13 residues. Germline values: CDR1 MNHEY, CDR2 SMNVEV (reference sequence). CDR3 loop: CASRLSEPYEQYF. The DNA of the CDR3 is TGTGCCAGCCGCCTGTCGGAGCCCTACGAGCAGTACTTC.

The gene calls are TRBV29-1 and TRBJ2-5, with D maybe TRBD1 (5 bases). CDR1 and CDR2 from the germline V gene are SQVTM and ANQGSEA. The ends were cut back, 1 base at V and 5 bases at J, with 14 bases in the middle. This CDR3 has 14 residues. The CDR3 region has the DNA TGCAGCGTTGAAGCAATGGGGCGCGTTGAGACCCAGTACTTC. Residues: CSVEAMGRVETQYF.

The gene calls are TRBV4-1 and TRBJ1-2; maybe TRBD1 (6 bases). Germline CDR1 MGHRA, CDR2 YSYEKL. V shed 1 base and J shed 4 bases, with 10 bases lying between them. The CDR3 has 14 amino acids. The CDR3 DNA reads TGCGCCAGCAGCCAAGTACAACAGGGCTATGGCTACACCTTC. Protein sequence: CASSQVQQGYGYTF.

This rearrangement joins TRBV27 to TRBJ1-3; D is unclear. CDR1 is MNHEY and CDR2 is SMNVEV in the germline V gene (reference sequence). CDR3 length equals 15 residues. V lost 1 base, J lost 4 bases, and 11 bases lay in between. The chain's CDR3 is CASSLFAGNGNTIYF. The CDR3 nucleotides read TGTGCCAGCAGTTTATTCGCAGGCAACGGAAACACCATATATTTT.

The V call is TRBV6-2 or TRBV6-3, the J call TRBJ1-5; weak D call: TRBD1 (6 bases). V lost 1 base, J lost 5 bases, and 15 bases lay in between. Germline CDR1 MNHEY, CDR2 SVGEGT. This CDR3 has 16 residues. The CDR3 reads CASSYLLQGHDQPQHF. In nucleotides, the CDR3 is TGTGCCAGCAGTTACTTATTGCAGGGGCATGATCAGCCCCAGCATTTT.

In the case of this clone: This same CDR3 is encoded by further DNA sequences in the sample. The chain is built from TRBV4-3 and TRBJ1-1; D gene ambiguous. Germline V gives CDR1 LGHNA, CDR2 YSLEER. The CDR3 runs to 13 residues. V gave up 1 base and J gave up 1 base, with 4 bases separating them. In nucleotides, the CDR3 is TGCGCCAGCAGCCAAGCCAGGAACACTGAAGCTTTCTTT. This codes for CASSQARNTEAFF.

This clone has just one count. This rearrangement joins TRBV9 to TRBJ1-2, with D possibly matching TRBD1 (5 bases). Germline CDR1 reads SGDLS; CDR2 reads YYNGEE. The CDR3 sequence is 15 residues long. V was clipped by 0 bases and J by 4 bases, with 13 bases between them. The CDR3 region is CASSVEGVGGYGYTF. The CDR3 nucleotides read TGTGCCAGCAGCGTAGAAGGGGTGGGCGGCTATGGCTACACCTTC. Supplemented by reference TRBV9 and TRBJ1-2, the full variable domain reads DSGVTQTPKHLITATGQRVTLRCSPRSGDLSVYWYQQSLDQGLQFLIQYYNGEERAKGNILERFSAQQFPDLHSELNLSSLELGDSALYFCASSVEGVGGYGYTFGSGTRLTVV.

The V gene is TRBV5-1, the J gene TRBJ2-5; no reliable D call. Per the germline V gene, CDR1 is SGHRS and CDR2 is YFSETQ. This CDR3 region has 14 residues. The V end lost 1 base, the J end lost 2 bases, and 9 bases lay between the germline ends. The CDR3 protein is CASSLTAGQETQYF. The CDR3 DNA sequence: TGCGCCAGCAGCTTGACGGCAGGACAAGAGACCCAGTACTTC.

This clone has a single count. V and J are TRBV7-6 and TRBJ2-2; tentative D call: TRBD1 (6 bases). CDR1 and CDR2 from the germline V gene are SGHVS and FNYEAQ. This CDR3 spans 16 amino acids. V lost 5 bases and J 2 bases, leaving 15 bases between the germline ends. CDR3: CASSLMGAQNTGELFF. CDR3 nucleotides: TGTGCCAGCAGCCTCATGGGGGCTCAAAACACCGGGGAGCTGTTTTTT. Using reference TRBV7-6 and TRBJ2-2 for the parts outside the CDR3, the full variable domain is GAGVSQSPRYKVTKRGQDVALRCDPISGHVSLYWYRQALGQGPEFLTYFNYEAQQDKSGLPNDRFSAERPEGSISTLTIQRTEQRDSAMYRCASSLMGAQNTGELFFGEGSRLTVL.

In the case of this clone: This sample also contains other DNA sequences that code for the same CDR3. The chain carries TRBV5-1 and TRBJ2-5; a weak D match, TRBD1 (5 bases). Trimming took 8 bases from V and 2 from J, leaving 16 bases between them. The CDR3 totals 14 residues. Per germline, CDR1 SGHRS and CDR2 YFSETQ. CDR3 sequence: CASSLGAYQETQYF. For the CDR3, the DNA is TGCGCCAGTTCCCTTGGGGCGTATCAAGAGACCCAGTACTTC.